This T cell receptor (beta chain) was obtained from a study of shared clonotypes between healthy human individuals (dated by TCRdb to about 2020). Notes on the research overall: The cohort included a few men and a couple of women between 18 and 49 years of age. For each donor, three plates each were used for CD4 naive and CD4 memory, two plates were used for CD8 naive, and one plate was used for CD8 memory. Blood TCR repertoires of a handful of healthy adults were deeply sequenced to estimate repertoire size and the extent of clonotype sharing between individuals. To increase sequencing depth and limit assay-specific biases, TCR repertoire library preparation and sequencing were carried out by different laboratories using diverse techniques. Each donor's leukapheresis produced roughly between roughly 0.94 and 9.5 billion PBMCs.

The junction shows trimming of 5 bases on V and 4 bases on J, plus 9 bases between the germline ends. Counted from cysteine to phenylalanine, this CDR3 has 14 amino acids. The read is trimmed to its CDR3 DNA, 42 bases read in frame from base 1. CDR1 MNHEY and CDR2 SMNVEV are derived from the germline V gene (reference sequence). To note about this clone: There is no known antigen for this receptor. No base quality values were provided; no much bigger clone lies one nucleotide off.

The donors were healthy, HIV-negative adults who had no recently reported acute infections or vaccinations. Every donor was a Caucasian adult living in Nashville, Tennessee, USA. Magnetic negative selection was used to enrich CD4+ T cells, after which naive cells were positively selected on CD45RA and the negative fraction became the memory subset. After blood collection by leukapheresis, PBMCs were isolated using Ficoll-Histopaque density gradient centrifugation and then cryopreserved in the vapor phase of liquid nitrogen. Purity and quantity of every magnetically sorted T cell population were checked by analytical flow cytometry. Genomic DNA was isolated from every sorted fraction and measured by UV absorbance on a Nanodrop 2000c. The paper as a whole reports these results and caveats: Pairwise subsampling indicated that sequencing depth was expected to affect the degree of clonotype sharing among donors. Clonotypes shared by all four sorted-subset donors showed higher generation probabilities than non-shared clonotypes. Sampling was limited to blood, and TCR repertoires in tissue likely differ from TCR repertoires in blood. Rarefaction of sorted-subset datasets indicated incomplete sequencing despite the large sequencing depth. Estimated clonotype richness was generally larger for naive than for memory subsets. When a handful of donors were compared, the shared fraction of clonotypes was about 5% for naive CD4, around 3.5% for naive CD8, about 2.5% for memory CD4, and 0.4% for memory CD8. Because the study included a small number of donors, the genetic and exposure-history diversity represented was limited.

Using the deep immunoSEQ assay, TCR CDR3 regions were amplified from genomic DNA by multiplex PCR. Extracted genomic DNA from each cell subset was spread evenly across all wells of several immunoSEQ 96-well plates, with each plate serving as a replicate. Each replicate PCR for sorted subsets received approximately 220 ng genomic DNA, equal to some 32,000 T cell genomes. Purified libraries were measured with a Qubit 3.0 fluorometer, size-checked on a Bioanalyzer 2100, and measured again with the KAPA Library Quantification kit. A separate single-read 150-cycle Illumina NextSeq 550 flow cell was used to sequence each immunoSEQ 96-well plate. As for how the authors treated the data: Because the immunoSEQ output held only junctional sequences and lacked quality scores, the filtering could not match the filtering applied to full-length reads. Sequences were annotated with PyIR, a Python wrapper for IgBLAST v1.9, using IMGT germline references to assign V/J genes and CDR3. Reads were removed for weak V/J assignments (E-value above 1e-6), missing CDR3, stop codons, out-of-frame junctions, or ambiguous translated residues. V3J clonotypes were defined as sequences sharing the same inferred V gene, J gene, and CDR3 amino acid sequence. To compute the percentage overlap between repertoires, the number of shared unique clonotypes was divided by the size of the smaller repertoire. Three approaches were used to assess repertoire richness: RTK rarefaction, the Chao1 estimator, and Recon v2.1 estimates of unobserved clonotypes. Generation probabilities for all TCRbeta clonotypes obtained by the gDNA method from a handful of donors were computed using OLGA. TCRdb limited this immuneACCESS table to in-frame rearrangements with V and J called. A share of clones is missing; checked studies link under half to unresolved V genes, and the rest is unexplained. The DNA was the basis for D and trimming; V, J and clone size are from that table. Recorded for this sample are some 2,500,000 clones; 93% of them occurred a single time. 0.35% to 0.45% of the sample belongs to the ten largest clones.

This TCR came from a man aged 18 to 30 in good health. Some clones in this sample may be carry-over from other donors' samples. The rearranged segments are TRBV27 and TRBJ1-6; tentative D gene TRBD1, with 5 bases matching. Sequencing input: naive CD4+ T cells from PBMCs. The sample's cell subset or site label is to be understood as: CD45RA+ positively selected. The DNA sequence is given as TGTGCCAGCAGTCGAGGGACTTATAATTCACCCCTCCACTTT. It translates as CASSRGTYNSPLHF.